This T cell receptor beta chain appears in the sequencing data of a study of PD-1 blockade in classical Hodgkin lymphoma. General observations from the study: Complete responders matched newly diagnosed patients in baseline diversity. CD4+ TCR diversity, unlike CD8+, climbed significantly by C4D1.

The CDR3 sequence is 14 residues long. Germline V CDR1 and CDR2: MNHEY, SVGAGI. Trimming cost V 7 bases and J 1 base, with 11 bases left between them. Autologous stem cell transplantation was followed by relapse in every patient, and brentuximab vedotin exposure varied. Best response was recorded as complete response, partial response or progressive disease. Sequencing was performed with immunoSEQ multiplex PCR; in TCRdb, only in-frame clones are kept and a portion is missing. The table records some 90,000 clones, approximately 91% of them present only once. Of note for this clone: The antigen is not known.

The sample here was peripheral blood mononuclear cells (PBMCs), taken before the second cycle of nivolumab. The V call is TRBV6-5, the J call TRBJ1-3, with D maybe TRBD1 (5 bases). The source is a human donor with classical Hodgkin lymphoma. The DNA for the CDR3 is TGTGCCAGCACCCGGGGGGGTTCTGGAAACACCATATATTTT. This gives the protein CASTRGGSGNTIYF.